This TCR beta chain appears in the sequencing data of a study of HIV-infected children after antiretroviral therapy interruption. General study points: Naive CD4+ Gini coefficient rose by interruption end, suggesting clonal expansion.

This clonotype appeared many times. What it binds is not known. The treatment was: PENTA 11 planned treatment interruption arm or continuous ART arm. The TCR library was built from RNA with a 3' RACE protocol and unique molecular identifiers. MiXCR, run by TCRdb on the 3' RACE reads, gives a single entry per CDR3 protein. The repertoire holds fewer than 50,000 distinct CDR3 sequences, with around 4.5% as singletons. Sample: CD45RA+ CD4+ T cells from PBMCs, pooled from several time points, taken from a donor given antiretroviral therapy, either interrupted or continuous. Sample subset: naive CD4+ CD45RA+ CD45RO- T cells. The receptor was derived from a pool of human donors with HIV.

Here the CDR3 DNA reads TGTGCCAGCAGTCTGGGGACAGGGGGCAATGAGCAGTTCTTC. Amino acids: CASSLGTGGNEQFF. V gene TRBV12-3 or TRBV12-4 combines with J gene TRBJ2-1, with 11 bases aligning to TRBD1. Germline trimming cut 5 bases from V and 6 bases from J; bases unmatched to any gene: 3. This CDR3 contains 14 residues.